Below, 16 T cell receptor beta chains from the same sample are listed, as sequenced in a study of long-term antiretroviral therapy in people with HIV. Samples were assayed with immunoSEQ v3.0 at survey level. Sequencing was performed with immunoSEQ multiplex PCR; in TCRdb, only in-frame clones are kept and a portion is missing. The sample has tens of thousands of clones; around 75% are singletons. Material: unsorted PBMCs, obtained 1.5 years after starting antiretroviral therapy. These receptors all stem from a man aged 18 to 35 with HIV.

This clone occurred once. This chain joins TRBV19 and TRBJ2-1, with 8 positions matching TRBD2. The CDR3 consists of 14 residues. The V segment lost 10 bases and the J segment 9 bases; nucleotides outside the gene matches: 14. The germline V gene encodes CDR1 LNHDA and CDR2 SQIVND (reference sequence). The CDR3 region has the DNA TGTGCCACTCAAAGACGGAGCGGGGGAGGTGAGCAGTTCTTC. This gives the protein CATQRRSGGGEQFF.

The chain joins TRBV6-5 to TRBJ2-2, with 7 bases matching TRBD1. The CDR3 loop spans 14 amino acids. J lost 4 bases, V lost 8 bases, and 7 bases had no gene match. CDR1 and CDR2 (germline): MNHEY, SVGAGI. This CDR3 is CASGPTGTTGELFF. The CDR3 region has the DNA TGTGCCAGCGGACCGACAGGGACCACCGGGGAGCTGTTTTTT.

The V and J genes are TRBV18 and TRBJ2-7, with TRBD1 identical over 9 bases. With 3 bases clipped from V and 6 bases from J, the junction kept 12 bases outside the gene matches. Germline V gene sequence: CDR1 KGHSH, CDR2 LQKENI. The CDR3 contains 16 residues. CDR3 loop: CASSPNKGQGPLEQYF. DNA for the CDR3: TGTGCCAGCTCACCGAACAAGGGACAGGGCCCTCTCGAGCAGTACTTC.

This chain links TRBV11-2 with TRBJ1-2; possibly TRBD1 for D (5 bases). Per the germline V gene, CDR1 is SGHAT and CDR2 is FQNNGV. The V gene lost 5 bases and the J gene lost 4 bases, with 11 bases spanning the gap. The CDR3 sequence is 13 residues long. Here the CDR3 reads CASSLQGLYGYTF. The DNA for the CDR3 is TGTGCCAGCAGCCTCCAGGGTCTCTATGGCTACACCTTC.

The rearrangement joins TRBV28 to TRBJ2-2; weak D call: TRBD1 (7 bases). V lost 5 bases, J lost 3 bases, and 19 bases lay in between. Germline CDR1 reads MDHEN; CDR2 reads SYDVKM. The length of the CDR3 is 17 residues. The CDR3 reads CASSPPGQRAYTGELFF. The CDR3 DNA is TGTGCCAGCAGTCCGCCGGGACAGCGGGCTTACACCGGGGAGCTGTTTTTT.

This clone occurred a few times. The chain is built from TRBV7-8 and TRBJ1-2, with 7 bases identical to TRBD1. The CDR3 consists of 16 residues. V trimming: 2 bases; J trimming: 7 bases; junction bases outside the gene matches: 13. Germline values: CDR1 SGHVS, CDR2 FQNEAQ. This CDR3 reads CASSLQADRLGLGYTF. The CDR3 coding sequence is TGTGCCAGCAGCTTACAGGCGGACAGGCTGGGCCTTGGCTACACCTTC. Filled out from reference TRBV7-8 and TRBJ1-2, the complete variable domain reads GAGVSQSPRYKVAKRGQDVALRCDPISGHVSLFWYQQALGQGPEFLTYFQNEAQLDKSGLPSDRFFAERPEGSVSTLKIQRTQQEDSAVYLCASSLQADRLGLGYTFGSGTRLTVV.

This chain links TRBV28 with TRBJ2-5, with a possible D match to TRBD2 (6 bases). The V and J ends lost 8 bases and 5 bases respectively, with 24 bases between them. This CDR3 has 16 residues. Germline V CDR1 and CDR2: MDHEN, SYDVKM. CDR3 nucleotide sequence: TGTGCCAGCGGGGGGTTTACGAGGCGGAGGTGGGAGACCCAGTACTTC. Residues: CASGGFTRRRWETQYF.

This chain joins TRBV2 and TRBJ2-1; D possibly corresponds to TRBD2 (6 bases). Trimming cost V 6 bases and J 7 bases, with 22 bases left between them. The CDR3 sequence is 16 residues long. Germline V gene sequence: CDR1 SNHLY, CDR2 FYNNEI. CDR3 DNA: TGTGCCAGCAGGGATGTTGGGGGACTCCGAAAGAATGAGCAGTTCTTC. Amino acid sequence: CASRDVGGLRKNEQFF.

The CDR3 DNA follows: TGCGCCAGCAGCTTGGCTGTCGGGACCAATGAAAAACTGTTTTTT. Protein: CASSLAVGTNEKLFF. This chain joins TRBV5-1 and TRBJ1-4, with D possibly TRBD1 on 5 matching bases. The CDR3 has 15 amino acids. Trimming pared 0 bases from V and 5 bases from J, leaving 11 bases between. In germline, CDR1 is SGHRS, CDR2 YFSETQ. The full variable domain, its missing parts supplied by reference TRBV5-1 and TRBJ1-4, is KAGVTQTPRYLIKTRGQQVTLSCSPISGHRSVSWYQQTPGQGLQFLFEYFSETQRNKGNFPGRFSGRQFSNSRSEMNVSTLELGDSALYLCASSLAVGTNEKLFFGSGTQLSVL.

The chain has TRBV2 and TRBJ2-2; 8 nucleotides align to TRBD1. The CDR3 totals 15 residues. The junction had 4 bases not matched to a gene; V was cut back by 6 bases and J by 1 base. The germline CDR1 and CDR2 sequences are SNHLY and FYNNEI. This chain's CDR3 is CASRTGTGNTGELFF. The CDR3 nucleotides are TGTGCCAGCAGAACCGGGACAGGGAACACCGGGGAGCTGTTTTTT.

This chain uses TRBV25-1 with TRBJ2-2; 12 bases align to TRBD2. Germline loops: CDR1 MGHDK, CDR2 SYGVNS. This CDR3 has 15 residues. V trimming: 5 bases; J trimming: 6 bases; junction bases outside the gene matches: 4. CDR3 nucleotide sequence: TGTGCCAGCAGTAAGCTAGCGGGAGGGCCCGGGGAGCTGTTTTTT. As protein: CASSKLAGGPGELFF.

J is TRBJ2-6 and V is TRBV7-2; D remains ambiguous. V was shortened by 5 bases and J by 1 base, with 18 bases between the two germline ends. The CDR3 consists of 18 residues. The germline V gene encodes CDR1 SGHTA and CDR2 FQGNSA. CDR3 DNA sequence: TGTGCCAGCAGCATAAGATATCCCGGCACTTCTGGGGCCAACGTCCTGACTTTC. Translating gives CASSIRYPGTSGANVLTF.

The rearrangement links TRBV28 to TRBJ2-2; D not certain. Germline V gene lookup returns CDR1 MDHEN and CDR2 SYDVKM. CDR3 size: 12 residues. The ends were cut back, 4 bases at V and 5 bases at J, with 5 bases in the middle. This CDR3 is CASSSFTGELFF. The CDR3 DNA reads TGTGCCAGCAGTTCCTTTACCGGGGAGCTGTTTTTT.

The CDR3 is CASIGAAGGSYEQYF. CDR3 DNA: TGTGCCAGCATCGGCGCGGCAGGGGGATCCTACGAGCAGTACTTC. The chain uses TRBV28 and TRBJ2-7; 7 nucleotides match TRBD1. V shed 7 bases and J 1 base; nucleotides not matched to a gene: 10. CDR3 length: 15 amino acids. Germline V lookup: CDR1 MDHEN, CDR2 SYDVKM. Complete variable domain (other parts from reference TRBV28 and TRBJ2-7): DVKVTQSSRYLVKRTGEKVFLECVQDMDHENMFWYRQDPGLGLRLIYFSYDVKMKEKGDIPEGYSVSREKKERFSLILESASTNQTSMYLCASIGAAGGSYEQYFGPGTRLTVT.

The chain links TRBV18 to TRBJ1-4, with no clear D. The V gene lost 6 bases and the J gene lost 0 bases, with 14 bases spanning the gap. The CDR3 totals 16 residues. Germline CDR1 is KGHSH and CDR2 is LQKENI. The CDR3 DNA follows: TGTGCCAGCTCGCAACAGAAACAATCAACTAATGAAAAACTGTTTTTT. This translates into CASSQQKQSTNEKLFF.

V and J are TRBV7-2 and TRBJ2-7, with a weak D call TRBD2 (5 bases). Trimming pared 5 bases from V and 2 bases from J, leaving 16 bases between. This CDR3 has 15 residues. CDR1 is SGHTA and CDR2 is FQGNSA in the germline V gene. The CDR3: CASSPGRGVTYEQYF. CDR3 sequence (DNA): TGTGCCAGCAGCCCCGGTCGGGGAGTAACCTACGAGCAGTACTTC.